Below, 13 T cell receptor beta chains from the same sample are listed, as sequenced in a study of blood T cell repertoires in COVID-19. The protocol was immunoSEQ multiplex PCR, while the TCRdb copy is restricted to in-frame clones and leaves out a portion. Among 250,000 to 300,000 clones listed, 89% were seen once. The sequenced material came from peripheral blood. These receptor sequences come from a man aged 45-65 years with acute or convalescent COVID-19.

This chain uses TRBV12-3 or TRBV12-4 with TRBJ1-6, with a possible D match to TRBD1 (6 bases). V dropped 6 bases and J dropped 8 bases, with 8 bases sitting between them. CDR3 length: 12 amino acids. The CDR3 reads CASRAGDSPLHF. The CDR3 bases are TGTGCCAGCAGGGCAGGGGATTCACCCCTCCACTTT.

The chain combines TRBV5-1 with TRBJ1-1; weak D call: TRBD1 (5 bases). The germline V gene has CDR1 SGHRS and CDR2 YFSETQ. This CDR3 spans 14 amino acids. Trimming took 2 bases from V and 0 from J, leaving 8 bases between them. The CDR3 loop reads CASSFTGMNTEAFF. DNA for the CDR3: TGCGCCAGCAGCTTCACAGGAATGAACACTGAAGCTTTCTTT.

The chain couples TRBV5-1 to TRBJ2-5; perhaps TRBD1 as D (5 bases). This CDR3 is 15 amino acids long. Germline loops: CDR1 SGHRS, CDR2 YFSETQ. V was shortened by 4 bases and J by 0 bases, with 13 bases between the two germline ends. CDR3: CASSGDRSYQETQYF. CDR3 DNA: TGCGCCAGCAGCGGTGACAGATCGTACCAAGAGACCCAGTACTTC.

The J gene is TRBJ1-6, the V gene TRBV6-5; D gene ambiguous. Trimming left V 7 bases short and J 9 bases short, with 13 bases between. Germline CDR1 MNHEY, CDR2 SVGAGI. This CDR3 spans 13 amino acids. CDR3 coding DNA: TGTGCCAGCAAAGCCGGTCCAGGTTCACCCCTCCACTTT. It encodes CASKAGPGSPLHF.

In DNA, the CDR3 is TGTGCCAGCAGCTTGGGGACAGTCGGCTCACCCCTCCACTTT. It is translated as CASSLGTVGSPLHF. The V call is TRBV5-8, the J call TRBJ1-6; the D gene is possibly TRBD1 (6 bases). With 0 bases removed from V and 10 bases from J, the gap between germline ends came to 11 bases. This CDR3 has 14 amino acids. Germline-derived CDR1 and CDR2 are SGHTS and YDEGEE.

This sequence joins TRBV10-3 and TRBJ2-2; TRBD1 might be the D (6 bases). The CDR3 runs 16 residues. Between the trimmed V and J ends, which lost 1 base and 4 bases, there was a span of 13 bases. Germline V gene sequence: CDR1 ENHRY, CDR2 SYGVKD. CDR3 nucleotide sequence: TGTGCCATCAGTGAGTTACAGGGTCGGGGCACCGGGGAGCTGTTTTTT. It codes for CAISELQGRGTGELFF.

This rearrangement joins TRBV10-3 to TRBJ2-3; D not certain. This CDR3 has 14 residues. V was shortened by 2 bases and J by 0 bases, with 6 bases between the two germline ends. CDR1 is ENHRY, CDR2 SYGVKD, per germline. The CDR3 nucleotides read TGTGCCATCAGTGAGACCGGGAGCACAGATACGCAGTATTTT. This gives the protein CAISETGSTDTQYF.

The V call is TRBV5-6, the J call TRBJ2-7, with 10 bases lining up with TRBD1. Germline loops: CDR1 SGHDT, CDR2 YYEEEE. The V gene end was trimmed by 7 bases and the J gene end by 2 bases; junction bases not matched to a gene: 3. This CDR3 spans 13 amino acids. CDR3: CASRDRGTYEQYF. In nucleotides, the CDR3 is TGTGCCAGCCGGGACAGGGGAACCTACGAGCAGTACTTC. Full variable domain (missing parts from reference TRBV5-6 and TRBJ2-7): DAGVTQSPTHLIKTRGQQVTLRCSPKSGHDTVSWYQQALGQGPQFIFQYYEEEERQRGNFPDRFSGHQFPNYSSELNVNALLLGDSALYLCASRDRGTYEQYFGPGTRLTVT.

This clone was recorded only once. The chain links TRBV12-3 or TRBV12-4 to TRBJ2-5, with D possibly TRBD1 on 5 matching bases. The CDR3 is 13 amino acids. Trimming pared 8 bases from V and 3 bases from J, leaving 13 bases between. The CDR3 loop reads CASRSQGEETQYF. The CDR3 DNA is TGTGCCAGCCGCTCCCAAGGGGAAGAGACCCAGTACTTC.

The chain links TRBV29-1 to TRBJ1-4, with D hard to call. This CDR3 has 13 amino acids. Germline V CDR1 and CDR2: SQVTM, ANQGSEA. V was pared by 6 bases and J by 5 bases, with 13 bases between. The DNA of the CDR3 is TGCAGCGTCCTTTCCTCGGGGAATGAAAAACTGTTTTTT. Translating it yields CSVLSSGNEKLFF.

V usage is TRBV6-5 and J usage is TRBJ1-1; TRBD1 aligns across 10 bases. The CDR3 has 15 residues. V shed 4 bases and J 7 bases; nucleotides not matched to a gene: 9. Germline lookup yields CDR1 MNHEY and CDR2 SVGAGI. CDR3 in DNA: TGTGCCAGCAGTTCCGGACAGGGGGTTTATGATGAAGCTTTCTTT. As protein: CASSSGQGVYDEAFF.

This rearrangement joins TRBV30 to TRBJ1-4; weak D call: TRBD1 (5 bases). Trimming left V 0 bases short and J 4 bases short, with 15 bases between. CDR1 is GTSNPN, CDR2 SVGIG, per germline (reference sequence). This CDR3 spans 16 amino acids. CDR3 DNA: TGTGCCTGGAGTGTGCCTCGAGCGGGGGTTAATGAAAAACTGTTTTTT. It translates to CAWSVPRAGVNEKLFF.

This clone was recorded only once. The identical CDR3 is also encoded by other nucleotide sequences in the sample. The chain joins TRBV9 to TRBJ1-3; no clear D. Per germline, CDR1 SGDLS and CDR2 YYNGEE. The CDR3 contains 13 residues. Trimming stripped 4 bases from V and 3 bases from J, with 8 bases between. CDR3 coding DNA: TGTGCCAGCAGCCCCGGCGGTGGAAACACCATATATTTT. It translates to CASSPGGGNTIYF.